This record covers a single T cell receptor beta chain. Its matching antigen is unknown. TCRdb called the reads again in MiXCR, with one record for every CDR3 protein. Counted here are over 250,000 distinct CDR3 sequences, under 30% occurring once; the ten biggest clones make up roughly 13%. The sample is drawn from a study of T cell repertoires in cytomegalovirus infection. Study-level information: TCR beta signatures that were public indicated CMV infection and matching HLA type. Findings of the study overall: People with CMV and the relevant HLA were identified by cumulative public TCR beta family frequency. Ex vivo responses were dominated by HLA-C-restricted CMV-specific TCR beta clonotypes.

Specimen: PBMCs. The sequence came from a human donor in good health (CMV status not recorded). Some clones in this sample may be carry-over from other donors' samples.

The CDR3 sequence: CASSNRDEQFF. The CDR3 DNA sequence: TGTGCCAGCAGCAACAGGGATGAGCAGTTCTTC. J is TRBJ2-1 and V is TRBV11-2, with a possible D match to TRBD1 (6 bases). Trimming took 5 bases from V and 8 from J, leaving 7 bases between them. Germline loops: CDR1 SGHAT, CDR2 FQNNGV. The CDR3 length is 11 residues.